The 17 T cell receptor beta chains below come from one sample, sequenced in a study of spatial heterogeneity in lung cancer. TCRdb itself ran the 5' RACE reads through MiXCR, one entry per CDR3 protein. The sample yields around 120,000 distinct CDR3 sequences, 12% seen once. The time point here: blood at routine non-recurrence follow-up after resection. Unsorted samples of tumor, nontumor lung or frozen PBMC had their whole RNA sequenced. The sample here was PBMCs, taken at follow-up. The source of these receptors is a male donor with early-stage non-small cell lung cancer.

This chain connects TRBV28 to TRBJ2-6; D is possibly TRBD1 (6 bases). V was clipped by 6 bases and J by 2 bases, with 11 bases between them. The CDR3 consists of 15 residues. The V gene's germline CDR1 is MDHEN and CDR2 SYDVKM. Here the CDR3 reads CASRVSGAGANVLTF. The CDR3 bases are TGTGCCAGCAGAGTTTCAGGGGCTGGGGCCAACGTCCTGACTTTC.

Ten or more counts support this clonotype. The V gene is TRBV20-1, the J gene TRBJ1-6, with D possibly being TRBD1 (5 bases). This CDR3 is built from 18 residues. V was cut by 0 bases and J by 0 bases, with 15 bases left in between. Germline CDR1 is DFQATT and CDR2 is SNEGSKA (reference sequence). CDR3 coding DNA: TGCAGTGCTAGAGATAACCGGGGCTCGAGCTCCTATAATTCACCCCTCCACTTT. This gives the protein CSARDNRGSSSYNSPLHF.

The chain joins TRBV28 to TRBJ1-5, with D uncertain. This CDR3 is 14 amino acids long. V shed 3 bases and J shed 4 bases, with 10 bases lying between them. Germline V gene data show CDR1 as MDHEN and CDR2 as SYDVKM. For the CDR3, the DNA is TGTGCCAGCAGTTTCAGCCCAGCGAATCAGCCCCAGCATTTT. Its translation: CASSFSPANQPQHF.

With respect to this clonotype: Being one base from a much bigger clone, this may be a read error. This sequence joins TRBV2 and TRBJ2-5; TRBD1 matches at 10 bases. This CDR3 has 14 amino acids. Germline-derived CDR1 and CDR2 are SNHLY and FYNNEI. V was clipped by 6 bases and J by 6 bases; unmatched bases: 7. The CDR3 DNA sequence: TGTGCCAGCAGCTCCGGGACAGGGGAGAAGACCCAGTACTTC. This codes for CASSSGTGEKTQYF.

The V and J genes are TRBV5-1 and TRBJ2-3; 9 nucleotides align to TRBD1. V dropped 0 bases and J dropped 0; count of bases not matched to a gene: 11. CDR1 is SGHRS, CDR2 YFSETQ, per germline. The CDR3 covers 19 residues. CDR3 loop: CASSLGDRVLRYSTDTQYF. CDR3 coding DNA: TGCGCCAGCAGCTTGGGGGACAGGGTATTACGGTACAGCACAGATACGCAGTATTTT.

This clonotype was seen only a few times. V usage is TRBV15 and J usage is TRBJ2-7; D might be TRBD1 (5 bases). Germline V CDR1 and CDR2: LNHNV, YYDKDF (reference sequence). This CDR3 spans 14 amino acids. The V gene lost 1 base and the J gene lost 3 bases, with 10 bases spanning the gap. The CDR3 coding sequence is TGTGCCACCAGCAGAGTTAGGGGTAGCTACGAGCAGTACTTC. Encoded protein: CATSRVRGSYEQYF.

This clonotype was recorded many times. The CDR3 protein is CASSLGGTNTEAFF. The CDR3 DNA follows: TGTGCCAGCAGCTTAGGGGGAACGAACACTGAAGCTTTCTTT. The rearrangement links TRBV7-9 to TRBJ1-1, with D hard to call. Per the germline V gene, CDR1 is SEHNR and CDR2 is FQNEAQ (reference sequence). Trimming pared 1 base from V and 1 base from J, leaving 7 bases between. This CDR3 is 14 amino acids long.

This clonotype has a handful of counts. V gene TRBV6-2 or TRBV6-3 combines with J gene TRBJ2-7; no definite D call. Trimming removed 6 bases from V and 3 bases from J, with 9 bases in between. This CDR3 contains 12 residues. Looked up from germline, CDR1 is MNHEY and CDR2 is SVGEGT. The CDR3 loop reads CASRREIYEQYF. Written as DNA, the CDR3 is TGTGCCAGCAGAAGGGAAATCTACGAGCAGTACTTC.

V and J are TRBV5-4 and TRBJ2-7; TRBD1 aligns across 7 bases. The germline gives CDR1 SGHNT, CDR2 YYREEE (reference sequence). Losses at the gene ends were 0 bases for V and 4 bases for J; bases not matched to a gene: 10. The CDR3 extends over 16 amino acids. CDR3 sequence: CASSLGGTGATYEQYF. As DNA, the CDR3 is TGTGCCAGCAGCTTGGGAGGCACAGGGGCTACGTACGAGCAGTACTTC.

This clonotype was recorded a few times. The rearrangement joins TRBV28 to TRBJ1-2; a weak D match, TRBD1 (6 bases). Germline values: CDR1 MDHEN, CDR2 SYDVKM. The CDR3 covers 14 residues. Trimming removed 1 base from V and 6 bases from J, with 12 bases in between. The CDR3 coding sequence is TGTGCCAGCAGTTTATCCGGGGGCAGGAATGGCTACACCTTC. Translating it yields CASSLSGGRNGYTF.

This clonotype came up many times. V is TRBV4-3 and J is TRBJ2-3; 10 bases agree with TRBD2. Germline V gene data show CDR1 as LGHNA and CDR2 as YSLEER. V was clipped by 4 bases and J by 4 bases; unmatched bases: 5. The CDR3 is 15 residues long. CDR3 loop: CASSRERGGPDTQYF. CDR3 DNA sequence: TGCGCCAGCAGCCGGGAGCGGGGGGGCCCAGATACGCAGTATTTT.

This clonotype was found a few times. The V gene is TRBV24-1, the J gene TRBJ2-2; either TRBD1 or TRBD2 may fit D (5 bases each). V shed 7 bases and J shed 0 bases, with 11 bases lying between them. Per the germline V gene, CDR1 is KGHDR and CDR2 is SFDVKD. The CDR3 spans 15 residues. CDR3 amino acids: CATRGDGTNTGELFF. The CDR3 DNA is TGTGCCACCAGGGGGGACGGAACGAACACCGGGGAGCTGTTTTTT.

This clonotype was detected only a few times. The CDR3 reads CASSESGTGSRTDTQYF. CDR3 DNA: TGCGCCAGCAGTGAGTCGGGGACAGGTAGTCGCACAGATACGCAGTATTTT. The gene calls are TRBV10-2 and TRBJ2-3; TRBD1 aligns across 8 bases. Trimming removed 0 bases from V and 1 base from J; junction bases left unmatched: 6. The CDR3 has 17 amino acids. CDR1 and CDR2 (germline): WSHSY, SAAADI.

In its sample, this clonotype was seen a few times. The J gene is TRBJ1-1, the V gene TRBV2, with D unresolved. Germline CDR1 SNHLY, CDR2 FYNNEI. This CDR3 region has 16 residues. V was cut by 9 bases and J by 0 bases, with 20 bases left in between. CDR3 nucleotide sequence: TGTGCCAGTGCACTCCGGGGAGGCTCTTTGAACACTGAAGCTTTCTTT. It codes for CASALRGGSLNTEAFF.

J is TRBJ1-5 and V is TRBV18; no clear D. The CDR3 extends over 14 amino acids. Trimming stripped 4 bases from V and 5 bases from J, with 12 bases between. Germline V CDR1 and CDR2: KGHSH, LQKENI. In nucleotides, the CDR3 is TGTGCCAGCTCACTTAATCATGTCGATCAGCCCCAGCATTTT. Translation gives CASSLNHVDQPQHF.

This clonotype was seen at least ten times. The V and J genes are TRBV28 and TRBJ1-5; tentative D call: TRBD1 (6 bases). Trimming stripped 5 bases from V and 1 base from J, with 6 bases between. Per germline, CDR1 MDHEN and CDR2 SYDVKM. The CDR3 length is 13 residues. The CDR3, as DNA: TGTGCCAGCAGTACAGGGAGCAATCAGCCCCAGCATTTT. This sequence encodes CASSTGSNQPQHF.

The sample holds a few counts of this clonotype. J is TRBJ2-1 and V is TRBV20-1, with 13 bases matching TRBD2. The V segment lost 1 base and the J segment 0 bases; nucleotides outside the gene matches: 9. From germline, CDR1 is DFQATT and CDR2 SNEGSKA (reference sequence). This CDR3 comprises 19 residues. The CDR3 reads CSARVPGLAGQSSYNEQFF. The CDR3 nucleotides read TGCAGTGCTAGAGTACCGGGACTAGCGGGGCAGAGCTCCTACAATGAGCAGTTCTTC.